These 27 T cell receptor beta chains share one sample of origin, sequenced in a study of Ad26.COV2.S vaccination and SARS-CoV-2 variants. Assay: immunoSEQ multiplex PCR; the TCRdb copy retains only in-frame clones and omits some. The repertoire consists of 350,000 to 500,000 clones, with around 90% occurring once and the leading ten covering roughly 4.3%. Documented treatment: 15 to 20 received Ad26.COV2.S at low or high dose, single or two shots; 5 received placebo; per-sample allocation not given. Sampling occurred on day 63 after the first vaccine or placebo injection. The sequences come from peripheral blood, collected in a trial of Ad26.COV2.S vaccine versus placebo. The receptors come from a person aged 18 to 59 who received the Ad26.COV2.S COVID-19 vaccine or a placebo.

V is TRBV7-2 and J is TRBJ2-7, with a tentative D call TRBD2 (6 bases). The germline gives CDR1 SGHTA, CDR2 FQGNSA. Trimming stripped 2 bases from V and 2 bases from J, with 16 bases between. The CDR3 spans 16 residues. This CDR3 is CASSLQVAGTTYEQYF. For the CDR3, the DNA is TGTGCCAGCAGCTTACAGGTTGCGGGAACAACCTACGAGCAGTACTTC.

The V and J genes are TRBV20-1 and TRBJ2-5, with 11 bases matching TRBD1. The CDR3 is 14 amino acids. J was trimmed by 5 bases and V by 3 bases; bases with no gene match: 5. The V gene's germline CDR1 is DFQATT and CDR2 SNEGSKA (reference sequence). CDR3 in DNA: TGCAGTGCTAGTCAGGGACAGGGGGTGGAGACCCAGTACTTC. As protein: CSASQGQGVETQYF.

The V gene is TRBV28, the J gene TRBJ1-3; possible D gene TRBD1, 5 bases. The CDR3 extends over 16 amino acids. Per the germline V gene, CDR1 is MDHEN and CDR2 is SYDVKM. V lost 6 bases and J 3 bases, leaving 18 bases between the germline ends. This CDR3 is CASRPSGGRDGNTIYF. The CDR3 DNA reads TGTGCCAGCAGACCCTCGGGGGGGAGGGATGGAAACACCATATATTTT.

This chain connects TRBV24-1 to TRBJ1-2; TRBD1 might be the D (6 bases). This CDR3 is 16 amino acids long. From germline, CDR1 is KGHDR and CDR2 SFDVKD. Deletions cut 1 base from V and 3 bases from J, with 14 bases between. This CDR3 reads CATSDFRGGRDYGYTF. The CDR3 nucleotides are TGTGCCACCAGTGATTTTAGAGGGGGGCGCGACTATGGCTACACCTTC.

This clone appeared once. The rearrangement links TRBV4-3 to TRBJ2-2, with D perhaps matching TRBD1 (5 bases). Germline-derived CDR1 and CDR2 are LGHNA and YSLEER. The CDR3 has 19 amino acids. The V end was cut by 2 bases, the J end by 0 bases, with 19 bases between. The CDR3 coding sequence is TGCGCCAGCAGCCAATATCAGGGTAGCCACGACGCGAACACCGGGGAGCTGTTTTTT. It is translated as CASSQYQGSHDANTGELFF.

J is TRBJ2-5 and V is TRBV23-1, with TRBD1 matching over 7 bases. TRBV23-1 is noted as an ORF with a role that remains uncertain. V trimming: 3 bases; J trimming: 5 bases; junction bases outside the gene matches: 9. This CDR3 contains 15 residues. In nucleotides, the CDR3 is TGCGCCAGCAGTCACCCTGACAGGGCCGGGGAGACCCAGTACTTC. This encodes CASSHPDRAGETQYF.

The chain carries TRBV7-2 and TRBJ1-6; D unclear. The CDR3 consists of 17 residues. Trimming stripped 5 bases from V and 2 bases from J, with 16 bases between. Germline CDR1 is SGHTA and CDR2 is FQGNSA. This CDR3 is CASSLRVSFPYNSPLHF. CDR3 nucleotides: TGTGCCAGCAGCCTACGGGTGTCCTTCCCCTATAATTCACCCCTCCACTTT.

CDR3 protein: CAWGAPDADTQYF. As DNA, the CDR3 is TGTGCCTGGGGCGCTCCGGACGCAGATACGCAGTATTTT. The genes are TRBV30 and TRBJ2-3; D remains unclear. The CDR3 is made up of 13 amino acids. From germline, CDR1 is GTSNPN and CDR2 SVGIG (reference sequence). V was shortened by 5 bases and J by 4 bases, with 13 bases between the two germline ends.

This clone came up once. The chain recombines TRBV10-3 with TRBJ2-1; D may be TRBD2 (6 bases). Trimming left V 0 bases short and J 5 bases short, with 11 bases between. CDR1 is ENHRY, CDR2 SYGVKD, per germline. This CDR3 region has 15 residues. The CDR3: CAISESWDSNNEQFF. In DNA form, the CDR3 reads TGTGCCATCAGTGAGTCTTGGGACTCTAACAATGAGCAGTTCTTC.

This CDR3 reads CASGAGIGYGYTF. The CDR3 nucleotides read TGTGCCAGCGGGGCAGGGATCGGCTATGGCTACACCTTC. This chain joins TRBV6-5 and TRBJ1-2; possibly TRBD1 for D (5 bases). CDR1 is MNHEY, CDR2 SVGAGI, per germline. CDR3 length: 13 residues. Between the trimmed V and J ends, which lost 8 bases and 4 bases, there was a span of 14 bases.

This chain connects TRBV28 to TRBJ2-1; 7 bases line up with TRBD2. Per the germline V gene, CDR1 is MDHEN and CDR2 is SYDVKM. V shed 7 bases, J shed 2 bases, and the junction held 8 bases outside the gene matches. This CDR3 contains 15 residues. DNA of the CDR3: TGTGCCAGCACCTCAGGACTAGGGACCTACAATGAGCAGTTCTTC. It is translated as CASTSGLGTYNEQFF.

J is TRBJ2-7 and V is TRBV6-5; the D is unclear. V lost 0 bases and J 3 bases, leaving 9 bases between the germline ends. Per germline, CDR1 MNHEY and CDR2 SVGAGI. CDR3 length: 14 amino acids. The chain's CDR3 is CASSYSIPVYEQYF. DNA for the CDR3: TGTGCCAGCAGTTACTCGATACCGGTCTACGAGCAGTACTTC.

V is TRBV2 and J is TRBJ2-1, with D perhaps matching TRBD2 (6 bases). Per the germline V gene, CDR1 is SNHLY and CDR2 is FYNNEI. Between the trimmed V and J ends, which lost 6 bases and 15 bases, there was a span of 24 bases. The CDR3 sequence is 14 residues long. CDR3 in amino acids: CASRAPLRGRGTFF. DNA of the CDR3: TGTGCCAGCAGAGCCCCATTAAGGGGTCGGGGGACGTTCTTC.

The chain joins TRBV7-9 to TRBJ2-1; 8 bases agree with TRBD2. The CDR3 loop spans 17 amino acids. The junction had 13 bases not matched to a gene; V was cut back by 0 bases and J by 9 bases. CDR1 is SEHNR and CDR2 is FQNEAQ in the germline V gene (reference sequence). The DNA of the CDR3 is TGTGCCAGCAGCTTAGCGTCGGGTAGCGGGGACCCTCGTGAGCAGTTCTTC. This sequence encodes CASSLASGSGDPREQFF.

This sequence joins TRBV7-8 and TRBJ2-3; 8 positions match TRBD2. The CDR3 loop spans 16 amino acids. J lost 4 bases, V lost 4 bases, and 10 bases had no gene match. Germline V gene lookup returns CDR1 SGHVS and CDR2 FQNEAQ. The CDR3 region is CASSSSSTSGADTQYF. Here the CDR3 DNA reads TGTGCCAGCAGCTCATCCAGCACTAGCGGCGCAGATACGCAGTATTTT.

The chain carries TRBV9 and TRBJ2-3; 11 bases align to TRBD2. The V gene's germline CDR1 is SGDLS and CDR2 YYNGEE. The CDR3 is 16 amino acids. V lost 2 bases and J lost 8; bases outside the gene matches: 10. The CDR3, as DNA: TGTGCCAGCAGCGTCGTGCCGGGACTAGCGGCGTCTACGCAGTATTTT. It encodes CASSVVPGLAASTQYF. Drawing the rest from reference TRBV9 and TRBJ2-3, the complete variable domain is DSGVTQTPKHLITATGQRVTLRCSPRSGDLSVYWYQQSLDQGLQFLIQYYNGEERAKGNILERFSAQQFPDLHSELNLSSLELGDSALYFCASSVVPGLAASTQYFGPGTRLTVL.

The rearrangement joins TRBV27 to TRBJ2-2, with TRBD2 identical over 9 bases. CDR3 length equals 19 residues. V shed 6 bases and J 3 bases; nucleotides not matched to a gene: 17. The germline V gene encodes CDR1 MNHEY and CDR2 SMNVEV (reference sequence). CDR3 DNA sequence: TGTGCCAGCAGCCGGTTGGTAGCGGGAGAAAGGGAAGACACCGGGGAGCTGTTTTTT. Translated: CASSRLVAGEREDTGELFF.

This clone came up a few times. The CDR3 nucleotides are TGTGCCAGCAGCGGCCGAGGGCGTAACACCGGGGAGCTGTTTTTT. Its translation: CASSGRGRNTGELFF. The chain uses TRBV9 and TRBJ2-2; D is perhaps TRBD2 (5 bases). The V end lost 3 bases, the J end lost 2 bases, and 11 bases lay between the germline ends. The CDR3 sequence is 15 residues long. Germline V CDR1 and CDR2: SGDLS, YYNGEE.

This chain connects TRBV11-1 to TRBJ2-5, with 13 bases fitting TRBD2. Germline CDR1 is SGHAT and CDR2 is FQDESV (reference sequence). The CDR3 runs to 16 residues. After removal of 4 bases from V and 5 bases from J, the junction contained 7 bases not matched to a gene. The CDR3 region is CASSSPTSGRSETQYF. Written as DNA, the CDR3 is TGTGCCAGCAGCTCACCGACTAGCGGGAGGTCGGAGACCCAGTACTTC. The entire variable domain, with the rest obtained from reference TRBV11-1 and TRBJ2-5, is as follows: EAEVAQSPRYKITEKSQAVAFWCDPISGHATLYWYRQILGQGPELLVQFQDESVVDDSQLPKDRFSAERLKGVDSTLKIQPAELGDSAMYLCASSSPTSGRSETQYFGPGTRLLVL.

The chain is built from TRBV15 and TRBJ2-7, with D possibly TRBD2 on 5 matching bases. V was clipped by 0 bases and J by 5 bases, with 14 bases between them. CDR3 length: 15 residues. Germline lookup yields CDR1 LNHNV and CDR2 YYDKDF (reference sequence). CDR3 bases: TGTGCCACCAGCAGAGATTCCGCCCTCGGGGACGAGCAGTACTTC. It is translated as CATSRDSALGDEQYF.

V and J are TRBV6-1 and TRBJ1-5; D not resolved. With 3 bases removed from V and 4 bases from J, the gap between germline ends came to 13 bases. Germline CDR1 MNHNS, CDR2 SASEGT. The CDR3 sequence is 15 residues long. CDR3 in amino acids: CASSEGSARNQPQHF. Written as DNA, the CDR3 is TGTGCCAGCAGTGAGGGCTCTGCAAGGAATCAGCCCCAGCATTTT.

The V call is TRBV10-1, the J call TRBJ2-7, with D possibly called TRBD1 or TRBD2 (5 bases each). The germline gives CDR1 WNHNN, CDR2 SYGVQD (reference sequence). Trimming removed 6 bases at V and 3 bases at J, with 24 bases between. The CDR3 totals 17 residues. The CDR3: CASRGPRLGRRNYEQYF. CDR3 DNA: TGCGCCAGCAGGGGACCCCGCTTGGGAAGGCGGAACTACGAGCAGTACTTC.

The rearrangement links TRBV6-7 to TRBJ2-1, with TRBD2 matching 9 bases. TRBV6-7 belongs to the ORF category, with a function that is uncertain. Trimming at V came to 2 bases and at J to 6 bases, leaving 14 bases not matched to a gene. The CDR3 has 18 amino acids. The CDR3 sequence is CASSYARVWREGCNEQFF. In DNA form, the CDR3 reads TGTGCCAGCAGTTACGCTCGTGTCTGGCGGGAGGGGTGCAATGAGCAGTTCTTC.

The chain recombines TRBV7-3 with TRBJ2-3, with unresolved D. CDR1 SGHTA and CDR2 FQGTGA come from the germline V gene. Trimming cost V 3 bases and J 0 bases, with 7 bases left between them. The CDR3 has 14 amino acids. This CDR3 reads CASSLTSSTDTQYF. The CDR3 nucleotides are TGTGCCAGCAGCTTGACCTCTAGCACAGATACGCAGTATTTT.

The gene calls are TRBV28 and TRBJ2-3; the D is unclear. The CDR3 covers 15 residues. V was shortened by 2 bases and J by 0 bases, with 9 bases between the two germline ends. Looked up from germline, CDR1 is MDHEN and CDR2 is SYDVKM. The CDR3, as DNA: TGTGCCAGCAGTTTAAGGCACCTCAGCACAGATACGCAGTATTTT. It is translated as CASSLRHLSTDTQYF.

The chain employs TRBV5-5 and TRBJ2-7; possibly TRBD1 for D (5 bases). This CDR3 contains 13 residues. V lost 0 bases and J 2 bases, leaving 6 bases between the germline ends. The germline gives CDR1 SGHKS, CDR2 YYEKEE (reference sequence). The CDR3: CASSLDRTYEQYF. The CDR3 DNA reads as TGTGCCAGCAGCTTGGACAGGACCTACGAGCAGTACTTC.

The J gene is TRBJ1-5, the V gene TRBV6-5, with D perhaps matching TRBD1 (5 bases). This CDR3 contains 13 residues. Germline values: CDR1 MNHEY, CDR2 SVGAGI. The V end was cut by 2 bases, the J end by 7 bases, with 9 bases between. This chain's CDR3 is CASSYLEGQPQHF. The CDR3, as DNA: TGTGCCAGCAGTTACCTGGAGGGGCAGCCCCAGCATTTT.